This T cell receptor (beta chain) was identified in a study of T-cell reconstitution after alpha-beta-depleted transplantation in children. Germline CDR1 reads SEHNR; CDR2 reads FQNEAQ (reference sequence). V lost 5 bases and J lost 2; bases outside the gene matches: 4. CDR3 size: 15 residues. In the case of this clonotype: Its antigen is unidentified.

The library targeted TCRbeta and was prepared with unique molecular identifiers. Via MiXCR, TCRdb re-called the PCR reads, giving one row per CDR3 protein. The table records about 440,000 distinct CDR3 sequences, roughly two fifths of them present only once. Whole-study results and caveats: Surviving recipient cells, namely T cells and thymic progenitors, were the source of high day-60 TCRbeta diversity in some patients. Counts and diversity of T cells one year after transplant came mostly from newly produced T cells. It was reported that alpha-beta T cells came from several hundred expanded graft clones (about two months after transplant).

The sequence came from a girl aged 2-15 years with aplastic anemia, due to receive a stem cell transplant. The starting material was PBMCs, obtained before TCRalphabeta/CD19-depleted stem cell transplant. The chain joins TRBV7-9 to TRBJ2-1; TRBD2 matches 9 bases. Here the CDR3 reads CASSQSGRTYNEQFF. CDR3 nucleotides: TGTGCCAGCAGCCAAAGCGGGAGGACCTACAATGAGCAGTTCTTC.